This T cell receptor (beta chain) was sequenced during a study of blood T cell repertoires in COVID-19. Per the germline V gene, CDR1 is MNHEY and CDR2 is SMNVEV (reference sequence). V was pared by 0 bases and J by 4 bases, with 6 bases of the junction left unmatched. CDR3 length equals 15 residues. Profiled with immunoSEQ multiplex PCR; TCRdb holds only in-frame clones, not every one. The repertoire holds 180,000 or so clones, with about four fifths as singletons. The clonotype comes from a man over 45 who had recovered from COVID-19. The chain recombines TRBV27 with TRBJ2-7, with TRBD1 matching 7 bases. The sequencing sample was made of PBMCs or T cells enriched from blood (not recorded which). The CDR3 DNA reads as TGTGCCAGCAGTTTATCCCGACAGGGTGGGTACGAGCAGTACTTC. Its translation is CASSLSRQGGYEQYF.